A single sample gave rise to the 22 T cell receptor beta chains below, sequenced in a study of memory CD4+ T cells and cytomegalovirus serostatus. TCRdb's table, derived via immunoSEQ multiplex PCR, lists solely in-frame clones and lacks some. The table lists tens of thousands of clones, 65% to 85% of them singletons. The sort gate was single viable CD3+CD4+CD8-CD45RO+ cells for memory CD4+ T cells. Sample: memory CD4+ T cells from blood. These receptors all stem from an adult in good health and CMV-seropositive.

The rearrangement uses TRBV20-1 and TRBJ2-1; D remains unclear. Trimming pared 4 bases from V and 9 bases from J, leaving 10 bases between. The CDR3 totals 11 residues. CDR1 DFQATT and CDR2 SNEGSKA come from the germline V gene (reference sequence). The chain's CDR3 is CSATSWLEQFF. CDR3 nucleotides: TGCAGTGCTACCTCTTGGCTTGAGCAGTTCTTC.

This sequence joins TRBV29-1 and TRBJ1-3, with a tentative D call TRBD1 (6 bases). Germline lookup yields CDR1 SQVTM and CDR2 ANQGSEA. Deletions cut 6 bases from V and 0 bases from J, with 15 bases between. CDR3 size: 15 residues. The CDR3 sequence: CSVVLGQFSGNTIYF. The CDR3 DNA reads TGCAGCGTCGTGCTAGGACAGTTCTCTGGAAACACCATATATTTT.

In regard to this clone: Germline is not matched at one junction end, which may reflect a read error. The rearrangement uses TRBV7-7 and TRBJ2-7, with D hard to call. Germline-derived CDR1 and CDR2 are SSHAT and FNYEAQ (reference sequence). The CDR3 extends over 15 amino acids. CDR3 sequence: CASSLQLGSNYEQYF. The CDR3 region has the DNA TGTGCTAGCAGCCTACAACTGGGCTCAAACTACGAGCAGTACTTC. Filled out from reference TRBV7-7 and TRBJ2-7, the complete variable domain reads GAGVSQSPRYKVTKRGQDVTLRCDPISSHATLYWYQQALGQGPEFLTYFNYEAQPDKSGLPSDRFSAERPEGSISTLTIQRTEQRDSAMYRCASSLQLGSNYEQYFGPGTRLTVT.

The chain uses TRBV7-9 and TRBJ2-5, with TRBD1 matching over 7 bases. V was pared by 5 bases and J by 5 bases, with 11 bases of the junction left unmatched. The CDR3 has 15 amino acids. Germline V gene sequence: CDR1 SEHNR, CDR2 FQNEAQ (reference sequence). CDR3: CASSLGDRVGETQYF. The CDR3 nucleotides read TGTGCCAGCAGCCTGGGAGACAGGGTCGGGGAGACCCAGTACTTC.

The V and J genes are TRBV4-2 and TRBJ2-1; TRBD2 matches 7 bases. CDR1 and CDR2 (germline): LGHNA, YNFKEQ. This CDR3 is built from 17 residues. With V trimmed by 2 bases and J by 0 bases, 7 bases remained unmatched. The CDR3 DNA follows: TGTGCCAGCAGCCAAAAATTACTAGCGAGCTCCTACAATGAGCAGTTCTTC. The encoded protein is CASSQKLLASSYNEQFF.

The chain uses TRBV10-3 and TRBJ2-3; D might be TRBD1 (7 bases). This CDR3 has 18 residues. The V end lost 0 bases, the J end lost 2 bases, and 18 bases lay between the germline ends. Germline values: CDR1 ENHRY, CDR2 SYGVKD. CDR3 in amino acids: CAISESKAGQIITDTQYF. In DNA, the CDR3 is TGTGCCATCAGTGAGTCGAAGGCGGGACAGATAATCACAGATACGCAGTATTTT.

V and J are TRBV18 and TRBJ1-2; TRBD1 might be the D (5 bases). Trimming removed 6 bases at V and 3 bases at J, with 14 bases between. Germline CDR1 is KGHSH and CDR2 is LQKENI. The CDR3 totals 14 residues. In nucleotides, the CDR3 is TGTGCCAGCTCTCCCGGGGACGATCACTATGGCTACACCTTC. Protein product: CASSPGDDHYGYTF.

The gene calls are TRBV27 and TRBJ2-7, with unresolved D. Looked up from germline, CDR1 is MNHEY and CDR2 is SMNVEV (reference sequence). Trimming took 4 bases from V and 2 from J, leaving 12 bases between them. This CDR3 comprises 14 residues. In DNA, the CDR3 is TGTGCCAGCAGTTCGGTAAGCAGCACCTACGAGCAGTACTTC. Translation gives CASSSVSSTYEQYF.

The J gene is TRBJ2-3, the V gene TRBV6-1, with D tentatively TRBD2 (7 bases). Trimming stripped 3 bases from V and 0 bases from J, with 13 bases between. CDR1 MNHNS and CDR2 SASEGT come from the germline V gene. This CDR3 comprises 16 residues. The DNA for the CDR3 is TGTGCCAGCAGTGAGTTTGCGGGGGCTAGCACAGATACGCAGTATTTT. It is translated as CASSEFAGASTDTQYF.

In its sample, this clone was seen a few times. This chain joins TRBV5-1 and TRBJ2-1; 12 nucleotides line up with TRBD2. Germline V CDR1 and CDR2: SGHRS, YFSETQ. V lost 4 bases to trimming and J lost 7 bases; unmatched junction nucleotides: 6. There are 15 residues in the CDR3. In nucleotides, the CDR3 is TGCGCCAGCAGCCCGACTAGCGGGAGCATTAATGAGCAGTTCTTC. Its protein product is CASSPTSGSINEQFF.

The chain links TRBV30 to TRBJ1-6, with D hard to call. Trimming cost V 3 bases and J 10 bases, with 16 bases left between them. The V gene's germline CDR1 is GTSNPN and CDR2 SVGIG (reference sequence). The CDR3 has 14 amino acids. The CDR3 region has the DNA TGTGCCTGGAGCTGGGAGGGATTGGACTCACCCCTCCACTTT. Translating gives CAWSWEGLDSPLHF.

This clone appeared a few times. This chain joins TRBV11-2 and TRBJ1-3, with D possibly being TRBD1 (6 bases). Trimming removed 6 bases from V and 5 bases from J, with 23 bases in between. This CDR3 has 17 amino acids. CDR1 and CDR2 from the germline V gene are SGHAT and FQNNGV. The DNA of the CDR3 is TGTGCCAGCAGTTACCGGACAGACTCGCCGAGGAGAAACACCATATATTTT. The encoded protein is CASSYRTDSPRRNTIYF. Variable domain in full (rest from reference TRBV11-2 and TRBJ1-3): EAGVAQSPRYKIIEKRQSVAFWCNPISGHATLYWYQQILGQGPKLLIQFQNNGVVDDSQLPKDRFSAERLKGVDSTLKIQPAKLEDSAVYLCASSYRTDSPRRNTIYFGEGSWLTVV.

The chain is built from TRBV27 and TRBJ2-5; 7 positions agree with TRBD2. This CDR3 region has 14 residues. The germline V gene has CDR1 MNHEY and CDR2 SMNVEV (reference sequence). V shed 1 base, J shed 3 bases, and the junction held 2 bases outside the gene matches. The CDR3: CASSLFAGEETQYF. The CDR3 nucleotides are TGTGCCAGCAGTTTATTTGCGGGAGAAGAGACCCAGTACTTC.

The chain is built from TRBV18 and TRBJ1-5; a weak D match, TRBD1 (6 bases). There are 16 residues in the CDR3. The germline V gene encodes CDR1 KGHSH and CDR2 LQKENI. Trimming shortened V by 0 bases and J by 3 bases, and 12 bases separated the two germline ends. In DNA form, the CDR3 reads TGTGCCAGCTCACCACCGGACAGAGCAAACAATCAGCCCCAGCATTTT. This translates into CASSPPDRANNQPQHF.

The genes are TRBV4-1 and TRBJ2-3, with 8 bases that match TRBD2. The V gene end was trimmed by 5 bases and the J gene end by 4 bases; junction bases not matched to a gene: 5. Per germline, CDR1 MGHRA and CDR2 YSYEKL. The CDR3 runs 14 residues. The CDR3 loop is CASSFGGGPDTQYF. CDR3 DNA: TGCGCCAGCAGCTTCGGGGGGGGCCCAGATACGCAGTATTTT.

The chain links TRBV5-8 to TRBJ1-5, with D possibly TRBD1 on 5 matching bases. Germline loops: CDR1 SGHTS, CDR2 YDEGEE. The CDR3 loop spans 16 amino acids. The V end was cut by 0 bases, the J end by 4 bases, with 14 bases between. CDR3 nucleotides: TGTGCCAGCAGCTTGGGGAGGGGCCGACCTAATCAGCCCCAGCATTTT. This encodes CASSLGRGRPNQPQHF. Drawing the rest from reference TRBV5-8 and TRBJ1-5, the complete variable domain is EAGVTQSPTHLIKTRGQQATLRCSPISGHTSVYWYQQALGLGLQFLLWYDEGEERNRGNFPPRFSGRQFPNYSSELNVNALELEDSALYLCASSLGRGRPNQPQHFGDGTRLSIL.

V is TRBV5-1 and J is TRBJ1-2; no definite D call. Germline-derived CDR1 and CDR2 are SGHRS and YFSETQ. CDR3 length equals 13 residues. V lost 2 bases and J 1 base, leaving 6 bases between the germline ends. The CDR3 DNA follows: TGCGCCAGCAGCTTTGGGGTTAACTATGGCTACACCTTC. Amino acids: CASSFGVNYGYTF.

The V and J genes are TRBV6-5 and TRBJ1-1, with 7 nucleotides matching TRBD1. From germline, CDR1 is MNHEY and CDR2 SVGAGI. The J segment lost 6 bases and the V segment lost 6 bases, leaving 7 bases of the junction unmatched. This CDR3 comprises 13 residues. CDR3 in amino acids: CASSQTGRPEAFF. The CDR3 DNA reads TGTGCCAGCAGCCAGACAGGGCGGCCTGAAGCTTTCTTT.

The chain carries TRBV29-1 and TRBJ2-7, with 7 nucleotides matching TRBD1. V was clipped by 7 bases and J by 1 base; unmatched bases: 7. Germline V gene data show CDR1 as SQVTM and CDR2 as ANQGSEA. The CDR3 covers 13 residues. The CDR3 coding sequence is TGCAGCGCTGTCGGGACAGCATCCTACGAGCAGTACTTC. Translated: CSAVGTASYEQYF.

The V call is TRBV5-1, the J call TRBJ2-3; 8 bases match TRBD2. Germline V lookup: CDR1 SGHRS, CDR2 YFSETQ. V lost 5 bases and J lost 3; bases outside the gene matches: 8. The CDR3 is 15 amino acids. CDR3 region: CASSTAGVLTDTQYF. The CDR3 bases are TGCGCCAGCAGTACAGCGGGAGTTTTGACAGATACGCAGTATTTT.

This rearrangement joins TRBV7-9 to TRBJ2-7, with 8 bases identical to TRBD1. Per germline, CDR1 SEHNR and CDR2 FQNEAQ (reference sequence). CDR3 length: 16 amino acids. With V trimmed by 5 bases and J by 3 bases, 12 bases remained unmatched. The CDR3 loop reads CASSPGGRGLFYEQYF. In DNA form, the CDR3 reads TGTGCCAGCAGCCCCGGAGGCAGGGGGCTGTTCTACGAGCAGTACTTC.

This sequence joins TRBV19 and TRBJ2-2, with a possible D match to TRBD1 (6 bases). Trimming removed 5 bases at V and 6 bases at J, with 16 bases between. Germline values: CDR1 LNHDA, CDR2 SQIVND (reference sequence). The CDR3 is 15 amino acids. CDR3 region: CASSGQGNKAGELFF. In DNA form, the CDR3 reads TGTGCCAGTAGTGGGCAGGGGAATAAGGCCGGGGAGCTGTTTTTT. The complete variable domain, with remaining parts taken from reference TRBV19 and TRBJ2-2, reads DGGITQSPKYLFRKEGQNVTLSCEQNLNHDAMYWYRQDPGQGLRLIYYSQIVNDFQKGDIAEGYSVSREKKESFPLTVTSAQKNPTAFYLCASSGQGNKAGELFFGEGSRLTVL.